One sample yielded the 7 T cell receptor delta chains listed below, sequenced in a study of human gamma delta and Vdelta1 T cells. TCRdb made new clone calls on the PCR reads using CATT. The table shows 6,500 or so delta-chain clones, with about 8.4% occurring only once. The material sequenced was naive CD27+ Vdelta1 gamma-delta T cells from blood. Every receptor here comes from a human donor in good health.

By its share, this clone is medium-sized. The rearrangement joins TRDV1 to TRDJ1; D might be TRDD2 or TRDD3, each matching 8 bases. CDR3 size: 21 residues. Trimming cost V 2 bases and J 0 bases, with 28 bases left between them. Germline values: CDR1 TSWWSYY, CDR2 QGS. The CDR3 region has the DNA TGTGCTCTTGGGGAAAGGCGCTTCCTACGGTTACTGGGGGGCCACACCGATAAACTCATCTTT. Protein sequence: CALGERRFLRLLGGHTDKLIF.

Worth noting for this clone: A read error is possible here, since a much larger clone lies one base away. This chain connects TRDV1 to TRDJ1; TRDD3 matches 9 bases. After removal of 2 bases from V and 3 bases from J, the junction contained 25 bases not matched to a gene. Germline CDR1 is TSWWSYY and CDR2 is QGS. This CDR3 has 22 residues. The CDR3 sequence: CALGERSRPWGYAPREADKLIF. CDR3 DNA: TGTGCTCTTGGGGAAAGGTCCCGCCCGTGGGGATACGCGCCTCGGGAGGCCGATAAACTCATCTTT.

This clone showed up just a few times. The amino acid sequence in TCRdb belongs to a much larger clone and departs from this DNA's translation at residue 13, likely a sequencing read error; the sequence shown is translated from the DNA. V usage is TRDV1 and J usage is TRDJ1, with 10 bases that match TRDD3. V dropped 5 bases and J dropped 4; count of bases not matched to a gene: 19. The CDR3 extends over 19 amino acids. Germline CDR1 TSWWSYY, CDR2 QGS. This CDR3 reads CALGTHLPTYWGIHDKLIF. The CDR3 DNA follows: TGTGCTCTTGGGACGCATCTTCCTACGTACTGGGGGATCCACGATAAACTCATCTTT.

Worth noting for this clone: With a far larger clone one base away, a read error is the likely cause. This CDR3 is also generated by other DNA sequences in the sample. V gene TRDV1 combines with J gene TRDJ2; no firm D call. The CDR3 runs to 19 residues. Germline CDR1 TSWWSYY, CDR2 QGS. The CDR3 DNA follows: TGTGCCCTTGGGTCCCCCTCAGGGAGGATGCGTCAGGTGAGGGCACAACTCTTCTTT. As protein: CALGSPSGRMRQVRAQLFF.

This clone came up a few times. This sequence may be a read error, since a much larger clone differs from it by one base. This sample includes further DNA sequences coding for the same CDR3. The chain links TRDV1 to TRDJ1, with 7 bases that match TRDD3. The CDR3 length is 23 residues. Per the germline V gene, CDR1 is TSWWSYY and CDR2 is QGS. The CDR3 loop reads CALGEPILRYGARGMGKTDKLIF. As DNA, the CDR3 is TGTGCCCTTGGGGAACCAATACTACGATATGGGGCTAGGGGGATGGGGAAGACCGATAAACTCATCTTT.

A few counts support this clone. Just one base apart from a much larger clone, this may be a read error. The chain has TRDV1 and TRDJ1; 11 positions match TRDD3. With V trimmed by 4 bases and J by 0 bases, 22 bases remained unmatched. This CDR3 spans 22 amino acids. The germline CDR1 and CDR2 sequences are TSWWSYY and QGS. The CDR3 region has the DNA TGTGCTCTTGGGGGGAAACCTTCCTCAGCTGGGGGATACAGGGTGTACACCGATAAACTCATCTTT. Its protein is CALGGKPSSAGGYRVYTDKLIF.

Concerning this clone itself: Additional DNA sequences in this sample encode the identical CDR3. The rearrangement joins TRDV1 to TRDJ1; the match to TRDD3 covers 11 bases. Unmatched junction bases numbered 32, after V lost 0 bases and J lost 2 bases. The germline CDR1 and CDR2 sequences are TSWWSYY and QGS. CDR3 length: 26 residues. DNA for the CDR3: TGTGCTCTTGGGGAACTCCCCCCCCACCACGGTACAACTGGGGGATATCGGCGGCGCATGACCGATAAACTCATCTTT. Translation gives CALGELPPHHGTTGGYRRRMTDKLIF.